Listed below are T cell receptor beta chains from one sample, sequenced in a study of identical twins. TCRdb reprocessed the 5' RACE reads via MiXCR and lists one record per CDR3 protein. The table lists roughly 230,000 distinct CDR3 sequences, approximately 8.3% of them singletons. Another study also made use of these data, one on yellow fever vaccine responses in identical twins.

Sequenced input: CD8+ T cells sorted from blood. The receptors originated from a woman aged 18-35 years in good health. Each CDR3 is given with its conserved first and last residue. D genes are given only for firm matches. Only part of the rows carry a size: once, few, many, or a class if the clone is expanded.

cdr3_nt cdr3_aa clone_size v_call d_call j_call
TGTGCCAGCAGCTTGTACGTGGGGTCCTACAATGAGCAGTTCTTC CASSLYVGSYNEQFF few TRBV7-9 NA TRBJ2-1
TGCAGCGTTGACGGACAGGACAATAGGGGTCGGTTT CSVDGQDNRGRF NA TRBV29-1 TRBD1 TRBJ2-3
TGTGCCAGCAGCCTAGATAGTCCCGGGACAGGGATCACAAACTCTGGGGCCAACGTCCTGACTTTC CASSLDSPGTGITNSGANVLTF NA TRBV11-2 TRBD1 TRBJ2-6
TGTGCCAGCAGCTTAGGTCTAGCGGGAGCTCACAATGAGCAGTTCTTC CASSLGLAGAHNEQFF NA TRBV13 TRBD2 TRBJ2-1
TGTGTCAGCAAGGACGAATCCTACTCCTACGAGCAGTACTTC CVSKDESYSYEQYF NA TRBV6-2/TRBV6-3 NA TRBJ2-7
TGTGCCAGCAGCTTAGGCCTAGGAGCCAAAAACATTCAGTACTTC CASSLGLGAKNIQYF once TRBV7-2 NA TRBJ2-4
TGCGCCAGCAGCTTTGGAGGGGGGGGTGGCACTGAAGCTTTCTTT CASSFGGGGGTEAFF few TRBV5-1 NA TRBJ1-1
TGTGCCAGCAGCCTTATAGAGGAGTTCTATGGCTACACCTTC CASSLIEEFYGYTF many TRBV28 NA TRBJ1-2
TGTGCCAGCAAAAACAGGGACACCGGGGAGCTGTTTTTT CASKNRDTGELFF NA TRBV7-9 NA TRBJ2-2
TGTGCCATCAGTGAAGCAGGCTTCAGAGCGGGAGGACTCTACGAGCAGTACTTC CAISEAGFRAGGLYEQYF few TRBV6-1 TRBD2 TRBJ2-7
TGCGCCAGCAGTGAGGGACAGGGTTCCGGGGAGCTGTTTTTT CASSEGQGSGELFF NA TRBV10-2 TRBD1 TRBJ2-2
TGCGCCAGCAGCTTGTGGTCAGGAAACTACGAGCAGTACTTC CASSLWSGNYEQYF NA TRBV5-1 NA TRBJ2-7
TGTGCCAGCAGTTACTCGACCTCCCCTGAAGCTTTCTTT CASSYSTSPEAFF few TRBV6-2/TRBV6-3 NA TRBJ1-1
TGCAGTGCTAGAGACGGTGTCGAGCAGTACTTC CSARDGVEQYF NA TRBV20-1 NA TRBJ2-7
TGTGCCAGCAGCGGCGTGGGGATGCGGGTAGATACGCAGTATTTT CASSGVGMRVDTQYF NA TRBV5-5 NA TRBJ2-3
TGCGCCAGCAGCCAAGTCTTAGCCGGACAGGGAGCAGATACGCAGTATTTT CASSQVLAGQGADTQYF many TRBV4-3 TRBD1 TRBJ2-3
TGTGCCACCAGCAGGAGTGGGCAGGACCAAAATGGCTACACCTTC CATSRSGQDQNGYTF many TRBV15 NA TRBJ1-2
TGCAGTGCTAGGAACAGGGGTGAGCAGTTCTTC CSARNRGEQFF NA TRBV20-1 TRBD1 TRBJ2-1
TGCGCCAGCAGCTTGGTGGCAGGCGGCGGCTACACCTTC CASSLVAGGGYTF few TRBV5-1 NA TRBJ1-2
TGTGCCAGCAGCTTATTTCCGAGCGGAGTAGGTATCCACAATGAGCAGTTCTTC CASSLFPSGVGIHNEQFF many TRBV11-1 NA TRBJ2-1
TGTGCCAGCAGCCCCATGACAGGATTATCAAATCAGCCCCAGCATTTT CASSPMTGLSNQPQHF few TRBV7-8 NA TRBJ1-5
TGTGCCAGCAGTCCCCGGGATCCCAATCAGCCCCAGCATTTT CASSPRDPNQPQHF many TRBV12-3/TRBV12-4 NA TRBJ1-5
TGCAGTGCTAGACAGGCCAACTCCTACAATGAGCAGTTCTTC CSARQANSYNEQFF NA TRBV20-1 NA TRBJ2-1
TGTGCCAGCAGTTTATCAGGGGGGAACCCTGAAGCTTTCTTT CASSLSGGNPEAFF few TRBV27 NA TRBJ1-1
TGTGCCAGCAGTGACGACAGGGGCCACGAGCAGTACTTC CASSDDRGHEQYF NA TRBV27 TRBD1 TRBJ2-7
TGTGCCAGCAGCTTAGACTTAGGTTCCAAAAACATTCAGTACTTC CASSLDLGSKNIQYF many TRBV7-2 NA TRBJ2-4
TGTGCCAGCAGCTACGGAGGGGATGGCTACACCTTC CASSYGGDGYTF few TRBV7-9 NA TRBJ1-2
TGTGCCAGCAGTCCACTCAACCTGTACAATGAGCAGTTCTTC CASSPLNLYNEQFF NA TRBV27 NA TRBJ2-1
TGTGCCAGCAGCCAAGCCCTTCGAGGTTTGGCGGGAGGGTACGAGCAGTACTTC CASSQALRGLAGGYEQYF NA TRBV3-1 TRBD2 TRBJ2-7
TGCAGCGCTTTAGCGGGAGGGAACTACGAGCAGTACTTC CSALAGGNYEQYF NA TRBV29-1 TRBD2 TRBJ2-7
TGTGCCAGGGACGGAGCGGGAGTAAACACCGGGGAGCTGTTTTTT CARDGAGVNTGELFF NA TRBV7-9 TRBD2 TRBJ2-2
TGCGCCAGCAGCACTCGACAGGGGCAGTTCTTC CASSTRQGQFF few TRBV5-1 TRBD1 TRBJ2-1
TGTGCCAGCAGCTTCCGGACAGGGTTCACAGATACGCAGTATTTT CASSFRTGFTDTQYF NA TRBV7-9 TRBD1 TRBJ2-3
TGTGCCAGCAGCGTAGGGCCAGCTACCTACGAGCAGTACTTC CASSVGPATYEQYF NA TRBV9 NA TRBJ2-7
TGTGCCAGCAGCCGACCCCAGCGAAGCGGGAGAAGGTACGAGCAGTACTTC CASSRPQRSGRRYEQYF NA TRBV6-2/TRBV6-3 TRBD2 TRBJ2-7
TGCAGCGTCGTTTTACGGGAGGGCCCATCCTACAATGAGCAGTTCTTC CSVVLREGPSYNEQFF many TRBV29-1 TRBD2 TRBJ2-1
TGTGCCAGCAGTTGGCGTCCAGGCACAGATACGCAGTATTTT CASSWRPGTDTQYF NA TRBV6-2/TRBV6-3 NA TRBJ2-3
TGCAGCGATGGTAGCGGGAACTACAATGAGCAGTTCTTC CSDGSGNYNEQFF many TRBV29-1 TRBD2 TRBJ2-1
TGTGCCACCAGCAGAGGGGGACAGCACAATGAGCAGTTCTTC CATSRGGQHNEQFF few TRBV15 TRBD1 TRBJ2-1
TGCGCCAGCAGGAGCGGTCCTACCTACAATGAGCAGTTCTTC CASRSGPTYNEQFF NA TRBV10-2 NA TRBJ2-1